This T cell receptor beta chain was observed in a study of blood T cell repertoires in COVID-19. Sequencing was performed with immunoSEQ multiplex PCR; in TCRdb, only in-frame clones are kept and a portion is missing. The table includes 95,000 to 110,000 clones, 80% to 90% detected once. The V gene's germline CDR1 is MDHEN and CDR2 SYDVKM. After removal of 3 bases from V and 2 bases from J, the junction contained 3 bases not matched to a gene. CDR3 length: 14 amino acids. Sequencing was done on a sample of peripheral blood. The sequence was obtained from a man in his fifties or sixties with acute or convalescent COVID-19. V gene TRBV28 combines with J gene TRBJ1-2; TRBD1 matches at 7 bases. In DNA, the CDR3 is TGTGCCAGCAGTTTGGGACAGATAAACTATGGCTACACCTTC. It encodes CASSLGQINYGYTF.